This TCR beta chain originates from a study of OX40 agonist ivuxolimab in advanced cancers. In this sample, this clone turned up once. The germline CDR1 and CDR2 sequences are KGHSH and LQKENI. CDR3 length: 16 residues. Trimming removed 0 bases from V and 4 bases from J; junction bases left unmatched: 5. Libraries were prepared by immunoSEQ multiplex PCR; TCRdb keeps only in-frame clonotypes and omits some of them. Altogether some 59,000 clones are present, 85% to 90% being singletons, with the ten largest covering 5% to 6%. The chain couples TRBV18 to TRBJ1-5; 8 bases map to TRBD1. The TCR comes from an adult with an advanced solid tumor such as melanoma, head and neck, liver or kidney cancer. The source was CD4+ or CD8+ T cells sorted from blood, collected in a trial of the OX40 agonist ivuxolimab. This CDR3 reads CASSPPGTGGNQPQHF. The CDR3 region has the DNA TGTGCCAGCTCACCACCCGGGACAGGCGGGAATCAGCCCCAGCATTTT.